Listed below are T cell receptor beta chains from one sample, sequenced in a study of blood T cell repertoires in COVID-19. Assay: immunoSEQ multiplex PCR; the TCRdb copy retains only in-frame clones and omits some. The sample lists 100,000 to 150,000 clones, around 83% seen once, with 12% in the top ten. The sequencing sample was made of peripheral blood. The receptors stem from a man in his 60s with acute or convalescent COVID-19. Both conserved end residues are part of each CDR3. The D gene is left open where the match is weak. Clone size, where shown, is once, few, many, or a class for clones that have expanded.

>TRBV10-3|TRBJ1-1|TRBD1|few
CAISGAGTGGAFTEAFF
TGTGCCATCAGTGGAGCCGGGACAGGGGGCGCGTTTACTGAAGCTTTCTTT
>TRBV30|TRBJ1-6|-|-
CAWSAGSRDRRPLHF
TGTGCCTGGAGTGCGGGGAGCAGAGACCGAAGACCCCTCCACTTT
>TRBV7-9|TRBJ2-3|-|-
CASSADSYDTQYF
TGTGCCAGCAGCGCCGACAGCTACGATACGCAGTATTTT
>TRBV18|TRBJ2-7|TRBD2|-
CASSPGLAGTYEQYF
TGTGCCAGCTCACCGGGACTAGCGGGAACCTACGAGCAGTACTTC
>TRBV5-1|TRBJ1-1|TRBD1|-
CASSNTGGLGSIEAFF
TGCGCCAGCAGCAATACAGGGGGCCTAGGGAGCATTGAAGCTTTCTTT
>TRBV11-2|TRBJ2-3|-|-
CASSLGVASDTQYF
TGTGCCAGCAGCTTAGGGGTAGCGTCAGATACGCAGTATTTT
>TRBV5-6|TRBJ1-1|-|-
CASSTGLGTEAFF
TGTGCCAGCAGCACAGGGCTAGGGACTGAAGCTTTCTTT
>TRBV15|TRBJ2-3|TRBD1|-
CATSRGDRGSGDTQYF
TGTGCCACCAGCAGAGGAGACAGGGGGAGTGGAGATACGCAGTATTTT
>TRBV5-1|TRBJ1-2|-|-
CASSLDRDYGYTF
TGCGCCAGCAGCTTGGACCGCGACTATGGCTACACCTTC
>TRBV5-4|TRBJ2-5|-|once
CASGVSGFYQGIGETQYF
TGTGCCAGCGGTGTCTCTGGTTTTTATCAGGGGATCGGGGAGACCCAGTACTTC
>TRBV15|TRBJ1-2|-|-
CATSRDGRQSYGYTF
TGTGCCACCAGCAGAGATGGTAGACAGAGCTATGGCTACACCTTC
>TRBV4-1|TRBJ2-7|-|-
CASSQVQEGREQYF
TGCGCCAGCAGCCAAGTACAGGAAGGTCGCGAGCAGTACTTC
>TRBV9|TRBJ2-5|-|-
CASSVGQTQYF
TGTGCCAGCAGCGTAGGACAAACCCAGTACTTC
>TRBV28|TRBJ2-3|TRBD2|-
CASSDPGLAGADTQYF
TGTGCCAGCAGTGATCCGGGACTAGCGGGAGCAGATACGCAGTATTTT
>TRBV30|TRBJ2-5|TRBD2|-
CAWTDPGLGPETQYF
TGTGCCTGGACCGACCCTGGACTAGGTCCAGAGACCCAGTACTTC
>TRBV18|TRBJ2-7|TRBD2|-
CASSPLAGSEQYF
TGTGCCAGCTCACCACTAGCGGGAAGCGAGCAGTACTTC
>TRBV6-1|TRBJ2-7|TRBD2|-
CASTRLAGYEQYF
TGTGCCAGCACCAGACTAGCGGGCTACGAGCAGTACTTC
>TRBV5-6|TRBJ2-7|-|-
CASSLQGGSYEQYF
TGTGCCAGCAGCTTACAGGGTGGTTCCTACGAGCAGTACTTC
>TRBV30|TRBJ1-2|-|-
CAWSGTEAGPAAF
TGTGCCTGGAGTGGAACAGAGGCAGGGCCCGCCGCCTTC
>TRBV7-8|TRBJ2-7|-|-
CASSPQRFGTEQYF
TGTGCCAGCAGCCCGCAGCGGTTTGGTACCGAGCAGTACTTC
>TRBV7-9|TRBJ1-5|-|-
CASSLGRGGSQPQHF
TGTGCCAGCAGCTTAGGTCGGGGTGGTAGCCAGCCCCAGCATTTT
>TRBV4-2|TRBJ2-7|-|-
CASSQVGDSYEQYF
TGTGCCAGCAGCCAAGTAGGGGATTCCTACGAGCAGTACTTC
>TRBV3-1/TRBV3-2|TRBJ1-2|-|-
CASSQDIRGVGYTF
TGTGCCAGCAGCCAAGATATCCGCGGAGTTGGCTACACCTTC
>TRBV30|TRBJ2-3|TRBD2|-
CAWSSGRGTDTQYF
TGTGCCTGGTCCAGCGGGAGAGGGACAGATACGCAGTATTTT
>TRBV19|TRBJ1-2|TRBD1|-
CASSPRGRGANYGYTF
TGTGCCAGTAGTCCCAGGGGGCGCGGTGCTAACTATGGCTACACCTTC
>TRBV5-8|TRBJ1-2|TRBD1|-
CASSLKGQGIRGYTF
TGTGCCAGCAGCTTGAAGGGACAGGGGATCCGTGGCTACACCTTC
>TRBV7-8|TRBJ2-7|TRBD1|-
CASSLLSGTGFHEQYF
TGTGCCAGCAGCTTATTGTCCGGGACAGGGTTCCACGAGCAGTACTTC
>TRBV23-1|TRBJ1-2|-|-
CASSQSEGPKGCYGYTF
TGCGCCAGCAGTCAATCGGAGGGCCCGAAAGGGTGCTATGGCTACACCTTC